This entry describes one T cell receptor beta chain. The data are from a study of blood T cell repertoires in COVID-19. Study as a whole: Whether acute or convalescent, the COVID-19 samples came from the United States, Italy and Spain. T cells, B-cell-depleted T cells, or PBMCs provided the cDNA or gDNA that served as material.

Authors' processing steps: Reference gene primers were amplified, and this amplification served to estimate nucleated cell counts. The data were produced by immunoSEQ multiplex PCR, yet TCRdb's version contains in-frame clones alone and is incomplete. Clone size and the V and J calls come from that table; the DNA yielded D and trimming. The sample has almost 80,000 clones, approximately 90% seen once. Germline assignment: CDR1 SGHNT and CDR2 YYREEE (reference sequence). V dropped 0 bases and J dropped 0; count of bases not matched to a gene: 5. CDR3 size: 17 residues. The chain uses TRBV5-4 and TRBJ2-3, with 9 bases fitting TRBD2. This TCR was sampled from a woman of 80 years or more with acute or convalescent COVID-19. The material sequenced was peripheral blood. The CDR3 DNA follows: TGTGCCAGCAGCTTGGGGCTAGCGGGAAGAAGCACAGATACGCAGTATTTT. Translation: CASSLGLAGRSTDTQYF. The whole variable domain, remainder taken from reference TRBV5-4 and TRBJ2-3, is ETGVTQSPTHLIKTRGQQVTLRCSSQSGHNTVSWYQQALGQGPQFIFQYYREEENGRGNFPPRFSGLQFPNYSSELNVNALELDDSALYLCASSLGLAGRSTDTQYFGPGTRLTVL.